The 29 T cell receptor beta chains below all came from one sample that was sequenced in a study of cytomegalovirus exposure and HLA in healthy donors. Primers for the PCR totalled 60 Vbeta and 13 Jbeta. Only in-frame clones appear in the TCRdb table, and some are missing; sequencing was by immunoSEQ multiplex PCR. This sample yields under 200,000 clones, of which around 80% are seen a single time; around 6% belongs to the top ten. Sequenced sample: PBMCs. The receptors come from a man aged 45-65 years in good health and CMV-seropositive.

This chain connects TRBV2 to TRBJ2-1, with a weak D call TRBD1 (6 bases). CDR3 length: 13 amino acids. The germline CDR1 and CDR2 sequences are SNHLY and FYNNEI. V shed 6 bases and J shed 5 bases, with 11 bases lying between them. In DNA form, the CDR3 reads TGTGCCAGCAGCGCCGACAGGAACAATGAGCAGTTCTTC. Protein product: CASSADRNNEQFF.

Here the CDR3 reads CASSPTSGPYNEQFF. CDR3 in DNA: TGCGCCAGCAGCCCGACTAGCGGCCCATACAATGAGCAGTTCTTC. The rearrangement uses TRBV5-1 and TRBJ2-1; 9 bases agree with TRBD2. The CDR3 has 15 residues. V shed 4 bases, J shed 4 bases, and the junction held 6 bases outside the gene matches. CDR1 is SGHRS, CDR2 YFSETQ, per germline.

The genes are TRBV30 and TRBJ1-1; perhaps TRBD1 as D (5 bases). The CDR3 runs 16 residues. Germline CDR1 is GTSNPN and CDR2 is SVGIG (reference sequence). V was cut by 3 bases and J by 1 base, with 18 bases left in between. The CDR3 spells CAWRGLTEARNTEAFF. The CDR3 nucleotides are TGTGCCTGGAGGGGCTTGACAGAAGCGAGGAACACTGAAGCTTTCTTT.

The chain employs TRBV15 and TRBJ2-1; 10 nucleotides match TRBD2. The CDR3 loop spans 15 amino acids. CDR1 is LNHNV, CDR2 YYDKDF, per germline (reference sequence). The V segment lost 4 bases and the J segment 7 bases; nucleotides outside the gene matches: 7. The CDR3 loop is CATSTMTSGRNEQFF. DNA of the CDR3: TGTGCCACCAGCACAATGACTAGCGGGCGGAATGAGCAGTTCTTC.

This clone was seen more than once but under ten times. This chain uses TRBV10-3 with TRBJ2-7; weak D call: TRBD2 (6 bases). Germline V gene lookup returns CDR1 ENHRY and CDR2 SYGVKD. V was trimmed by 3 bases and J by 5 bases, leaving 17 bases between them. The CDR3 totals 15 residues. The CDR3 is CAISEGGTTLDEQYV. As DNA, the CDR3 is TGTGCCATCAGTGAAGGAGGGACCACGTTGGACGAGCAGTACGTC.

This rearrangement joins TRBV19 to TRBJ2-1; 7 bases match TRBD1. The V segment lost 4 bases and the J segment 7 bases; nucleotides outside the gene matches: 10. The CDR3 spans 15 residues. In germline, CDR1 is LNHDA, CDR2 SQIVND (reference sequence). In DNA, the CDR3 is TGTGCCAGTAGTACTCGGGACAGTGTAGTGAATGAGCAGTTCTTC. Amino acid sequence: CASSTRDSVVNEQFF.

The chain combines TRBV10-3 with TRBJ1-5; perhaps TRBD1 as D (5 bases). The germline V and J ends were trimmed by 5 bases and 3 bases, with 11 bases remaining between them. CDR3 length equals 14 residues. Germline V gene data show CDR1 as ENHRY and CDR2 as SYGVKD. The CDR3 DNA reads as TGTGCCATCAGTCCTGGACATGCCAATCAGCCCCAGCATTTT. It encodes CAISPGHANQPQHF.

This clone occurred a few times. The chain recombines TRBV4-1 with TRBJ1-4; D remains ambiguous. The CDR3 contains 14 residues. V dropped 3 bases and J dropped 3 bases, with 8 bases sitting between them. Germline assignment: CDR1 MGHRA and CDR2 YSYEKL. The CDR3 sequence is CASSQNRANEKLFF. The CDR3 DNA follows: TGCGCCAGCAGCCAGAATAGAGCTAATGAAAAACTGTTTTTT.

The chain combines TRBV2 with TRBJ1-5; no clear D gene. CDR1 is SNHLY and CDR2 is FYNNEI in the germline V gene. The V gene lost 2 bases and the J gene lost 2 bases, with 7 bases spanning the gap. The length of the CDR3 is 14 residues. The CDR3 is CASSELGGNQPQHF. CDR3 coding DNA: TGTGCCAGCAGTGAACTGGGAGGCAATCAGCCCCAGCATTTT.

The chain links TRBV7-9 to TRBJ1-1, with D possibly being TRBD1 (6 bases). The CDR3 covers 14 residues. The germline V gene encodes CDR1 SEHNR and CDR2 FQNEAQ (reference sequence). Trimming pared 3 bases from V and 4 bases from J, leaving 12 bases between. The CDR3 reads CASSLGGARTEAFF. The CDR3 DNA follows: TGTGCCAGCAGCTTGGGGGGGGCGCGCACTGAAGCTTTCTTT.

With respect to this clone: Sequence at one end of the junction differs from germline and may be a read error. This chain uses TRBV12-5 with TRBJ1-5; possibly TRBD1 for D (5 bases). The CDR3 covers 13 residues. CDR1 LGHNT and CDR2 FRNRAP come from the germline V gene. This CDR3 is CASGLGLNQPQHF. CDR3 nucleotide sequence: TGTGCTAGTGGCTTGGGGCTCAATCAGCCCCAGCATTTT.

V usage is TRBV5-6 and J usage is TRBJ1-2; no definite D call. Looked up from germline, CDR1 is SGHDT and CDR2 is YYEEEE. The CDR3 totals 13 residues. The V end was cut by 2 bases, the J end by 8 bases, with 13 bases between. The CDR3 protein is CASSFTVERGYTF. For the CDR3, the DNA is TGTGCCAGCAGCTTCACAGTAGAGCGGGGCTACACCTTC.

J is TRBJ2-1 and V is TRBV15; weak D call: TRBD2 (6 bases). V lost 4 bases and J 10 bases, leaving 14 bases between the germline ends. The CDR3 runs 13 residues. Germline loops: CDR1 LNHNV, CDR2 YYDKDF (reference sequence). CDR3 DNA sequence: TGTGCCACCAGCAAAGTGGGGGGAGAAGAGCAGTTCTTC. Its protein is CATSKVGGEEQFF.

About this clone itself: The same CDR3 can be traced to other DNA sequences in this sample. The gene calls are TRBV30 and TRBJ2-1; D is possibly TRBD2 (6 bases). V was trimmed by 0 bases and J by 3 bases, leaving 12 bases between them. Germline V CDR1 and CDR2: GTSNPN, SVGIG (reference sequence). The CDR3 spans 15 residues. The DNA for the CDR3 is TGTGCCTGGAGTGTACGTGGCGGGAACTACAATGAGCAGTTCTTC. Its protein product is CAWSVRGGNYNEQFF.

The rearrangement links TRBV29-1 to TRBJ1-2; D is possibly TRBD1 (6 bases). Germline V CDR1 and CDR2: SQVTM, ANQGSEA. The CDR3 runs 14 residues. The V gene lost 7 bases and the J gene lost 6 bases, with 21 bases spanning the gap. DNA for the CDR3: TGCAGCGCCGCACGAAGGACAGTAAGAAATGGCTACACCTTC. It specifies CSAARRTVRNGYTF.

The V gene is TRBV5-1, the J gene TRBJ1-5; D is perhaps TRBD1 (6 bases). This CDR3 has 15 residues. Germline CDR1 and CDR2: SGHRS and YFSETQ. V shed 4 bases and J shed 2 bases, with 13 bases lying between them. CDR3 nucleotide sequence: TGCGCCAGCAGCCTTACAGGGATGGGCAATCAGCCCCAGCATTTT. Translating it yields CASSLTGMGNQPQHF.

The CDR3 nucleotides read TGTGCCAGCAGCGTAGGGGGGACAGCAGGCTACGAGCAGTACTTC. This codes for CASSVGGTAGYEQYF. The gene calls are TRBV9 and TRBJ2-7; 7 bases fit TRBD1. The germline gives CDR1 SGDLS, CDR2 YYNGEE. CDR3 length equals 15 residues. Unmatched junction bases numbered 6, after V lost 0 bases and J lost 3 bases.

This chain joins TRBV19 and TRBJ1-2; D unclear. Germline lookup yields CDR1 LNHDA and CDR2 SQIVND (reference sequence). V was clipped by 7 bases and J by 5 bases, with 17 bases between them. The CDR3 has 14 amino acids. The CDR3 coding sequence is TGTGCCAGTAATCCTAGGGAGGAGAAGTATGGCTACACCTTC. Translation: CASNPREEKYGYTF.

V and J are TRBV7-8 and TRBJ2-2; D is perhaps TRBD1 (6 bases). Germline lookup yields CDR1 SGHVS and CDR2 FQNEAQ. Between the trimmed V and J ends, which lost 1 base and 7 bases, there was a span of 13 bases. The CDR3 is 15 amino acids. In nucleotides, the CDR3 is TGTGCCAGCAGCTTAGTACAGGGATACGGCGGGGAGCTGTTTTTT. It yields the protein CASSLVQGYGGELFF.

The CDR3 sequence: CASSLFRSGGSTDTQYF. The DNA for the CDR3 is TGTGCCAGCAGCTTATTCCGTAGCGGGGGGAGCACAGATACGCAGTATTTT. The gene calls are TRBV11-2 and TRBJ2-3, with 10 bases aligning to TRBD2. The CDR3 length is 17 residues. Germline CDR1 SGHAT, CDR2 FQNNGV. Unmatched junction bases numbered 5, after V lost 2 bases and J lost 0 bases.

The chain recombines TRBV10-1 with TRBJ2-5, with 8 bases fitting TRBD2. CDR1 and CDR2 from the germline V gene are WNHNN and SYGVQD (reference sequence). V lost 3 bases to trimming and J lost 5 bases; unmatched junction nucleotides: 5. The CDR3 length is 14 residues. The CDR3 nucleotides read TGCGCCAGCAGTGACAGCGGGAGTTATGAGACCCAGTACTTC. Amino acids: CASSDSGSYETQYF.

This clone was observed a single time. The V and J genes are TRBV4-2 and TRBJ1-6; 7 bases map to TRBD1. The CDR3 runs to 17 residues. Germline V gene sequence: CDR1 LGHNA, CDR2 YNFKEQ. Trimming cost V 2 bases and J 7 bases; bases outside gene matches: 11. DNA of the CDR3: TGTGCCAGCAGCCAACATAGTGGGGGACAGACCAATTCACCCCTCCACTTT. The encoded protein is CASSQHSGGQTNSPLHF.

The chain links TRBV6-5 to TRBJ1-2; 9 bases agree with TRBD1. With 5 bases clipped from V and 8 bases from J, the junction kept 9 bases outside the gene matches. The CDR3 runs 14 residues. Germline V lookup: CDR1 MNHEY, CDR2 SVGAGI. This CDR3 is CASSDRGSTSGYTF. Written as DNA, the CDR3 is TGTGCCAGCAGTGACAGGGGGTCGACTTCGGGCTACACCTTC.

This chain connects TRBV27 to TRBJ1-2, with a tentative D call TRBD1 (6 bases). CDR3 length equals 13 residues. From germline, CDR1 is MNHEY and CDR2 SMNVEV (reference sequence). Between the trimmed V and J ends, which lost 3 bases and 5 bases, there was a span of 10 bases. The CDR3 sequence: CASSLTGGYGYTF. The CDR3 nucleotides read TGTGCCAGCAGTTTGACAGGAGGTTATGGCTACACCTTC.

This chain links TRBV10-2 with TRBJ1-1, with TRBD1 identical over 9 bases. The trim removed 6 bases at V and 0 bases at J, leaving 5 bases unmatched. In germline, CDR1 is WSHSY, CDR2 SAAADI. This CDR3 contains 15 residues. CDR3 in DNA: TGCGCCAGCAGCTGGACAGGGGTGATGAACACTGAAGCTTTCTTT. Translation: CASSWTGVMNTEAFF.

The V and J genes are TRBV6-1 and TRBJ1-3, with 7 positions matching TRBD1. CDR1 MNHNS and CDR2 SASEGT come from the germline V gene. The V segment lost 8 bases and the J segment 5 bases; nucleotides outside the gene matches: 6. The length of the CDR3 is 13 residues. The CDR3 reads CASFTGVRNTIYF. CDR3 coding DNA: TGTGCCAGCTTTACAGGGGTTCGAAACACCATATATTTT.

The chain employs TRBV7-9 and TRBJ2-7, with 11 bases identical to TRBD1. J gave up 2 bases and V 5 bases, and 8 bases lay outside the gene matches. The CDR3 totals 16 residues. Germline CDR1 SEHNR, CDR2 FQNEAQ (reference sequence). The CDR3 spells CASSPLGQGVAYEQYF. The CDR3 DNA sequence: TGTGCCAGCAGCCCCCTGGGACAGGGGGTGGCCTACGAGCAGTACTTC.

V and J are TRBV6-5 and TRBJ2-3; 8 bases are shared with TRBD2. In germline, CDR1 is MNHEY, CDR2 SVGAGI. V lost 4 bases to trimming and J lost 2 bases; unmatched junction nucleotides: 5. This CDR3 region has 15 residues. CDR3 region: CASSSGGGDTDTQYF. The CDR3 bases are TGTGCCAGCAGTTCGGGAGGGGGGGACACAGATACGCAGTATTTT.

The chain has TRBV15 and TRBJ2-1; TRBD1 might be the D (7 bases). V was trimmed by 3 bases and J by 8 bases, leaving 20 bases between them. Germline V lookup: CDR1 LNHNV, CDR2 YYDKDF (reference sequence). This CDR3 has 16 amino acids. The CDR3 DNA reads TGTGCCACCAGCAGCCCCGGGACAGCTAGGGAGGATGAGCAGTTCTTC. The encoded protein is CATSSPGTAREDEQFF.